This section outlines one TCR beta chain sequence together with its context. As yet, its antigen is unknown. This record comes from a study of CD8 T cells in ankylosing spondylitis. Points from the study as a whole: Disease-linked clones reportedly showed significant enrichment in matched ankylosing spondylitis synovial fluid. Seemingly distinctive of ankylosing spondylitis blood was a TCR beta motif formed by eight highly homologous variants. Disease-linked clones bore a CD8+ phenotype, appearing relatively rarely in peripheral blood.

Libraries for TCR beta were made by quantitative 5'-RACE with molecular barcodes. TCRdb processed the 5' RACE reads anew with MiXCR; each CDR3 protein has one entry. Of about 100,000 distinct CDR3 sequences in the sample, 8.8% were seen once. The source material was blood, either unsorted or a sorted T cell fraction (not recorded which). The sequence came from a male donor with ankylosing spondylitis or in good health (not recorded which).

The CDR3 region has the DNA TGTGCCAGCAGTCAACAGGGGGCTCAGCCCCAGCATTTT. As protein: CASSQQGAQPQHF. The rearrangement uses TRBV6-1 and TRBJ1-5, with 9 bases fitting TRBD1. The CDR3 covers 13 residues. CDR1 and CDR2 (germline): MNHNS, SASEGT. The junction had 2 bases not matched to a gene; V was cut back by 5 bases and J by 6 bases.